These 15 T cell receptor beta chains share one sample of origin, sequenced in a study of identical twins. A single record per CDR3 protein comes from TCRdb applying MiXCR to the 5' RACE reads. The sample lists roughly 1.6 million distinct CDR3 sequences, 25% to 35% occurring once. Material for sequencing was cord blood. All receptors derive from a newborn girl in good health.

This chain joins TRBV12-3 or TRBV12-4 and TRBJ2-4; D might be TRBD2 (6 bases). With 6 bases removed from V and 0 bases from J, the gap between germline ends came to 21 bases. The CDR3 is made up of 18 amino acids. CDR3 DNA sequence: TGTGCCAGCAGCCTTGCCCGGGACTCTACCATAGCCAAAAACATTCAGTACTTC. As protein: CASSLARDSTIAKNIQYF.

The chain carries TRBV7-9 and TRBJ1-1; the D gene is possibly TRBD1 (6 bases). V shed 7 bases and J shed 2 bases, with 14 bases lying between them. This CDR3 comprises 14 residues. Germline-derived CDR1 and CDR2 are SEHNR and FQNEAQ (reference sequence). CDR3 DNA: TGTGCCAGCACCCCTAAGGACAGTAACACTGAAGCTTTCTTT. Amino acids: CASTPKDSNTEAFF.

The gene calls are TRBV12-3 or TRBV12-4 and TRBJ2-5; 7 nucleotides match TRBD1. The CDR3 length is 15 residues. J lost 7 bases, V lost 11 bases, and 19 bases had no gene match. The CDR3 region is CASQLKPTGSGTQYF. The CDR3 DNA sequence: TGTGCCTCCCAACTTAAACCGACAGGGAGTGGGACCCAGTACTTC.

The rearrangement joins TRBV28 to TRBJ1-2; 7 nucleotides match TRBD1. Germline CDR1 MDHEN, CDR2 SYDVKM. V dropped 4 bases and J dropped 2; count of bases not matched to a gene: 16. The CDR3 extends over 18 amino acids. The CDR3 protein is CASSSIWADRVGNYGYTF. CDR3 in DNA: TGTGCCAGCAGTTCCATTTGGGCCGACAGGGTTGGGAACTATGGCTACACCTTC.

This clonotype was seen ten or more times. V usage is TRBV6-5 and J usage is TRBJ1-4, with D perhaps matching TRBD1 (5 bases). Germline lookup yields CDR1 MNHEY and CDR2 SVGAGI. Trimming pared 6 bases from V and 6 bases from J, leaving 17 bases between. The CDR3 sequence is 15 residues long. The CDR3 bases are TGTGCCAGCAGCTTCAGAGGTGGGGGAGATGAAAAACTGTTTTTT. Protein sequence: CASSFRGGGDEKLFF.

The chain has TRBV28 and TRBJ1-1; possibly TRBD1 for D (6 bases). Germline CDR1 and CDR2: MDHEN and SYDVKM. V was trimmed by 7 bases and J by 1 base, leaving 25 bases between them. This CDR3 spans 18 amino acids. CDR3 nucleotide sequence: TGTGCCAGCAAAGACCGCCTTGGTCAGGGGCCCCAGAACACTGAAGCTTTCTTT. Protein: CASKDRLGQGPQNTEAFF.

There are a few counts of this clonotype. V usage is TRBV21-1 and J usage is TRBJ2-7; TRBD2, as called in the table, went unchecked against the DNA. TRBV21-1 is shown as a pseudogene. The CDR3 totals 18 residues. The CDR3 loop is CASSKVSPSGTVWYEQYF. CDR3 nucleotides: TGTGCCAGCAGCAAAGTCTCGCCTAGCGGGACCGTATGGTACGAGCAGTACTTC.

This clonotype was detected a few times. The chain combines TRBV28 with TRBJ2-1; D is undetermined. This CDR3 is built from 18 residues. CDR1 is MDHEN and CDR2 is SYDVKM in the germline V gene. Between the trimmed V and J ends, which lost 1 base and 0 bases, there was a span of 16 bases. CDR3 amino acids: CASSLLGSLTSSYNEQFF. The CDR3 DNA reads TGTGCCAGCAGTTTATTAGGCTCTCTAACAAGCTCCTACAATGAGCAGTTCTTC. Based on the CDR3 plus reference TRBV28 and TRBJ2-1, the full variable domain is DVKVTQSSRYLVKRTGEKVFLECVQDMDHENMFWYRQDPGLGLRLIYFSYDVKMKEKGDIPEGYSVSREKKERFSLILESASTNQTSMYLCASSLLGSLTSSYNEQFFGPGTRLTVL.

The CDR3 here is CAIREAMNTEAFF. In nucleotides, the CDR3 is TGTGCCATCAGGGAGGCGATGAACACTGAAGCTTTCTTT. V usage is TRBV10-3 and J usage is TRBJ1-1; D gene unclear. Trimming took off 6 bases at V and 0 bases at J, with 8 bases between the two ends. CDR3 size: 13 residues. Germline V gene data show CDR1 as ENHRY and CDR2 as SYGVKD.

The DNA of the CDR3 is TGCAGCCCTTCCCCCCCTATGGGGCGGACTGAAGCTTTCTTT. It translates to CSPSPPMGRTEAFF. V gene TRBV20-1 combines with J gene TRBJ1-1; the D gene is possibly TRBD1 (5 bases). The germline gives CDR1 DFQATT, CDR2 SNEGSKA (reference sequence). CDR3 length equals 14 residues.

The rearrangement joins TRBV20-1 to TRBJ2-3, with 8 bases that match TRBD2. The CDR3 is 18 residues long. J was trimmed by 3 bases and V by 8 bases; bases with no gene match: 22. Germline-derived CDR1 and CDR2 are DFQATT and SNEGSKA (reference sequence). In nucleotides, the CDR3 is TGCAGTTTCCGATTTTGGAGGGTGGAGGAGCGGGAGACAGATACGCAGTATTTT. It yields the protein CSFRFWRVEERETDTQYF.

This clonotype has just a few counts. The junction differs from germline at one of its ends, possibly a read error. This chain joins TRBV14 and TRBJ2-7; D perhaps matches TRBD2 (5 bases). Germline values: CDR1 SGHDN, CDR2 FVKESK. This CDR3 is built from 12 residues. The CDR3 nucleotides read TGTGCCAGCAGCCGCGGGTCCTCCGAGCAGTACTTC. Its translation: CASSRGSSEQYF. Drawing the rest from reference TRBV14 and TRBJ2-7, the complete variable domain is EAGVTQFPSHSVIEKGQTVTLRCDPISGHDNLYWYRRVMGKEIKFLLHFVKESKQDESGMPNNRFLAERTGGTYSTLKVQPAELEDSGVYFCASSRGSSEQYFGPGTRLTVT.

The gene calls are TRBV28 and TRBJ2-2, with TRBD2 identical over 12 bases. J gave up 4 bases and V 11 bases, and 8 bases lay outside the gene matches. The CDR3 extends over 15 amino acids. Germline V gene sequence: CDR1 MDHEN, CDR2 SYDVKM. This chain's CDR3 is CAHGLAGLSTGELFF. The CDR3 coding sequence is TGTGCCCACGGACTAGCGGGACTCTCCACCGGGGAGCTGTTTTTT. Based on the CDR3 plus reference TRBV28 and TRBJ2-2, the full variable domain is DVKVTQSSRYLVKRTGEKVFLECVQDMDHENMFWYRQDPGLGLRLIYFSYDVKMKEKGDIPEGYSVSREKKERFSLILESASTNQTSMYLCAHGLAGLSTGELFFGEGSRLTVL.

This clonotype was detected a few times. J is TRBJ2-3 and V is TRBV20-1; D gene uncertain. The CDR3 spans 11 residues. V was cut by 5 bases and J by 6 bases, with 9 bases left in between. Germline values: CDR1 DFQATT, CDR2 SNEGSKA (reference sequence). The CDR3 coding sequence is TGCAGTGCTCCGGTTGGGGATACGCAGTATTTT. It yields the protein CSAPVGDTQYF.

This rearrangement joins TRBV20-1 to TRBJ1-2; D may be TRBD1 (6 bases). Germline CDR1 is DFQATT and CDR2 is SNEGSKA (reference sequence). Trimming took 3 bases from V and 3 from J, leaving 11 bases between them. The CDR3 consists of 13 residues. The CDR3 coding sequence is TGCAGTGCTAGTCGACAGGACTACTATGGCTACACCTTC. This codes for CSASRQDYYGYTF.